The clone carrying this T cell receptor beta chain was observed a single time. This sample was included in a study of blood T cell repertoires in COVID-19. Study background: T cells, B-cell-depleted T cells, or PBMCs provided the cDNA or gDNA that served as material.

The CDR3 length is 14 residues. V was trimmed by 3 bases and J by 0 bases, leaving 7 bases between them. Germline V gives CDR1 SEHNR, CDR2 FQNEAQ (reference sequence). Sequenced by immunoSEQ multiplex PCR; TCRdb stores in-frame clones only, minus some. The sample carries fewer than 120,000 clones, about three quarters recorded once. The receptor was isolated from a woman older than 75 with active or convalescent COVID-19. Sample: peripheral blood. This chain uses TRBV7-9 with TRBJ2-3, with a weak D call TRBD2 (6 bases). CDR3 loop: CASSLGTSTDTQYF. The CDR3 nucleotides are TGTGCCAGCAGCTTGGGGACTAGCACAGATACGCAGTATTTT.